This T cell receptor beta chain was recovered during a study of blood T cell repertoires in COVID-19. As for the study in general: Samples came from the United States, Italy and Spain, spanning acute and convalescent COVID-19. PBMCs, B-cell-depleted T cells, or T cells provided the cDNA or gDNA that made up the material.

Germline-derived CDR1 and CDR2 are ENHRY and SYGVKD. Deletions cut 2 bases from V and 5 bases from J, with 18 bases between. This CDR3 is built from 16 residues. Original processing methods: Reference gene primer amplification gave estimated nucleated cell counts. Here immunoSEQ multiplex PCR was the method, and the copy in TCRdb shows in-frame clones only, minus some. D and trimming come from the DNA, and the V and J calls and clone size come from that table. The table includes approximately 270,000 clones, roughly nine tenths detected once. This TCR was sampled from a man aged 18 to 29 with active or convalescent COVID-19. This sequence joins TRBV10-3 and TRBJ2-5, with D possibly being TRBD2 (6 bases). Sequencing was done on a sample of peripheral blood. CDR3 DNA sequence: TGTGCCATCAGTGAGCAGGGAGGTAATTATAGGGAGACCCAGTACTTC. Its protein is CAISEQGGNYRETQYF.